This TCR beta chain was identified during a study of cytomegalovirus exposure and HLA in healthy donors. General study points: Researchers reportedly found TCR beta sequences accurately predicted most subjects' HLA-A and HLA-B alleles. TCR beta chain V- and J-gene trimming was linked, in a later analysis, to a missense variant in DCLRE1C.

Amplification used 60 Vbeta primers and 13 Jbeta primers. The protocol was immunoSEQ multiplex PCR, while the TCRdb copy is restricted to in-frame clones and leaves out a portion. The sample has about 92,000 clones, almost 85% seen once. As concerns this clone: As yet, its antigen is unknown.

Donors counted as nominally healthy when sampled, yet unrecorded immune exposures were likely. This TCR derives from a woman younger than 30 in good health and CMV-seropositive. Sequences were obtained from PBMCs.

The CDR3 loop reads CASSLSGNSYEQYF. The DNA of the CDR3 is TGTGCCAGCAGCCTTAGCGGGAACTCCTACGAGCAGTACTTC. This sequence joins TRBV11-1 and TRBJ2-7, with 8 bases identical to TRBD2. The V and J ends lost 5 bases and 0 bases, in that order; junction bases with no gene match: 3. CDR3 length equals 14 residues. Germline loops: CDR1 SGHAT, CDR2 FQDESV (reference sequence).